These 9 T cell receptor beta chains were sequenced from one sample in a study of blood T cell repertoires in COVID-19. Method: immunoSEQ multiplex PCR; TCRdb's copy keeps in-frame clones and lacks some. The sample consists of around 80,000 clones, 82% of them appearing once. Sequencing was carried out using peripheral blood. The receptors come from a man older than 75 with acute or convalescent COVID-19.

Points on this clone: The sample holds other DNA sequences that translate to the same CDR3. The chain uses TRBV5-1 and TRBJ1-5; 9 nucleotides align to TRBD1. Trimming removed 4 bases from V and 5 bases from J; junction bases left unmatched: 4. CDR1 SGHRS and CDR2 YFSETQ come from the germline V gene. The CDR3 runs 14 residues. CDR3 sequence (DNA): TGCGCCAGCAGCCTGGACAGGGGAGATCAGCCCCAGCATTTT. Protein: CASSLDRGDQPQHF. The full variable domain, rest sourced from reference TRBV5-1 and TRBJ1-5, is KAGVTQTPRYLIKTRGQQVTLSCSPISGHRSVSWYQQTPGQGLQFLFEYFSETQRNKGNFPGRFSGRQFSNSRSEMNVSTLELGDSALYLCASSLDRGDQPQHFGDGTRLSIL.

The DNA of the CDR3 is TGTGCCAGCAGTTCGAACATGAACACTGAAGCTTTCTTT. Protein product: CASSSNMNTEAFF. V and J are TRBV12-3 or TRBV12-4 and TRBJ1-1, with no clear D. Trimming shortened V by 4 bases and J by 0 bases, and 6 bases separated the two germline ends. The CDR3 runs 13 residues.

The rearrangement links TRBV4-1 to TRBJ1-3; 7 bases match TRBD1. The CDR3 loop spans 16 amino acids. CDR1 is MGHRA and CDR2 is YSYEKL in the germline V gene. Losses at the gene ends were 2 bases for V and 4 bases for J; bases not matched to a gene: 8. The CDR3 bases are TGCGCCAGCAGCCAACCTTCGACAGGGTCAGGAAACACCATATATTTT. It codes for CASSQPSTGSGNTIYF.

The chain joins TRBV3-1 (or the pseudogene TRBV3-2) to TRBJ2-5, with D perhaps matching TRBD1 (6 bases). The germline V and J ends were trimmed by 0 bases and 5 bases, with 19 bases remaining between them. There are 17 residues in the CDR3. The germline CDR1 and CDR2 sequences are LGHDT and YNNKEL (reference sequence). CDR3 nucleotide sequence: TGTGCCAGCAGCCAAGATCTAGGCAGGGGCCCTCGGGAGACCCAGTACTTC. This gives the protein CASSQDLGRGPRETQYF.

This chain joins TRBV19 and TRBJ2-1, with D perhaps TRBD1 (6 bases). CDR1 and CDR2 (germline): LNHDA, SQIVND (reference sequence). There are 17 residues in the CDR3. Trimming removed 4 bases from V and 7 bases from J, with 23 bases in between. The CDR3 DNA reads TGTGCCAGTAGTAAGGGCTATACCGGGACACATGGGAATGAGCAGTTCTTC. Amino acid sequence: CASSKGYTGTHGNEQFF.

The V call is TRBV28, the J call TRBJ1-1, with TRBD1 matching 9 bases. CDR3 length equals 15 residues. From germline, CDR1 is MDHEN and CDR2 SYDVKM. V dropped 6 bases and J dropped 0; count of bases not matched to a gene: 5. CDR3 protein: CASRRDRGLNTEAFF. The CDR3 DNA reads as TGTGCCAGCAGGCGTGACAGGGGGTTGAACACTGAAGCTTTCTTT.

This clone was seen a handful of times. This rearrangement joins TRBV5-8 to TRBJ2-4, with 8 bases fitting TRBD1. The J segment lost 7 bases and the V segment lost 4 bases, leaving 7 bases of the junction unmatched. This CDR3 comprises 14 residues. CDR1 and CDR2 from the germline V gene are SGHTS and YDEGEE. The CDR3 protein is CASSKGQGINIQYF. CDR3 coding DNA: TGTGCCAGCAGCAAAGGACAGGGAATCAACATTCAGTACTTC.

The chain is built from TRBV5-1 and TRBJ2-4; D may be TRBD1 (5 bases). There are 16 residues in the CDR3. From germline, CDR1 is SGHRS and CDR2 YFSETQ. Trimming left V 5 bases short and J 8 bases short, with 23 bases between. The CDR3 loop is CASRPTSRSRVDIQYF. The DNA for the CDR3 is TGCGCCAGCAGGCCCACCTCGAGAAGCAGGGTGGACATTCAGTACTTC.

The J gene is TRBJ1-5, the V gene TRBV7-9, with TRBD1 matching over 8 bases. Looked up from germline, CDR1 is SEHNR and CDR2 is FQNEAQ (reference sequence). The CDR3 extends over 14 amino acids. V lost 5 bases to trimming and J lost 6 bases; unmatched junction nucleotides: 6. The CDR3 nucleotides read TGTGCCAGCAGCGCTACAGGGGGGGCTCAGCCCCAGCATTTT. It encodes CASSATGGAQPQHF. The full variable domain, completed using reference TRBV7-9 and TRBJ1-5, is DTGVSQNPRHKITKRGQNVTFRCDPISEHNRLYWYRQTLGQGPEFLTYFQNEAQLEKSRLLSDRFSAERPKGSFSTLEIQRTEQGDSAMYLCASSATGGAQPQHFGDGTRLSIL.